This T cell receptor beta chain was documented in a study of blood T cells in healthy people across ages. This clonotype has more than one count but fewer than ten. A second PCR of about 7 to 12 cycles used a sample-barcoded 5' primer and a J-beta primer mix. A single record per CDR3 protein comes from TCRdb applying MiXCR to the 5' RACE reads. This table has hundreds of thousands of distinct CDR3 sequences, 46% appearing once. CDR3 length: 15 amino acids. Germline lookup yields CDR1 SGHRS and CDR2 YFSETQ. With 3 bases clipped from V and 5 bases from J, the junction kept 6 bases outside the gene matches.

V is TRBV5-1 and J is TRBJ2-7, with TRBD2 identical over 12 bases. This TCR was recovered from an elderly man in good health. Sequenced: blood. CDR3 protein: CASSSTSGSSHEQYF. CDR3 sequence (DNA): TGCGCCAGCAGCTCGACTAGCGGGAGTTCCCACGAGCAGTACTTC.